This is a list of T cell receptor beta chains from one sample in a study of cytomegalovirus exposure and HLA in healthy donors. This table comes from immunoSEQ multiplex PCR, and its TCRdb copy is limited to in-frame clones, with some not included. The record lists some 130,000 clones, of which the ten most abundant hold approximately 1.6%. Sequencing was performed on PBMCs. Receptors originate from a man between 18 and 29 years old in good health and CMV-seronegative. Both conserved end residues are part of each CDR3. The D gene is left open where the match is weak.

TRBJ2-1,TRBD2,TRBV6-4,CATGLADSNEQFF,TGTGCCACGGGACTAGCGGATAGCAATGAGCAGTTCTTC
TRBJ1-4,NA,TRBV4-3,CASSQSRGGKLFF,TGCGCCAGCAGCCAATCTAGGGGTGGAAAACTGTTTTTT
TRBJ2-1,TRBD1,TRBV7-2,CASNLGGFLNEQFF,TGTGCCAGCAACCTAGGGGGCTTTCTCAATGAGCAGTTCTTC
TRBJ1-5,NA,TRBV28,CASSRGGDNQPQHF,TGTGCCAGCAGCAGAGGGGGGGACAATCAGCCCCAGCATTTT
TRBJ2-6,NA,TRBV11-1,CASSLELSGANVLTF,TGTGCCAGCAGTCTCGAGCTCTCTGGGGCCAACGTCCTGACTTTC
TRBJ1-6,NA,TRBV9,CASSESHYNSPLHF,TGTGCCAGCAGCGAGAGCCACTATAATTCACCCCTCCACTTT
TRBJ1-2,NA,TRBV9,CASSVALQGVEGYTF,TGTGCCAGCAGCGTAGCCCTCCAGGGCGTGGAGGGCTACACCTTC
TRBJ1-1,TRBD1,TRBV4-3,CASSQEGQNQAFF,TGCGCCAGCAGCCAAGAGGGACAGAATCAAGCTTTCTTT
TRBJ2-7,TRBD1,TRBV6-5,CASSLAGQASYEQYF,TGTGCCAGCAGTCTCGCGGGACAGGCCTCCTACGAGCAGTACTTC
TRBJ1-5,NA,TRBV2,CASRKEVIGNQPQHF,TGTGCCAGCAGGAAGGAGGTGATTGGCAATCAGCCCCAGCATTTT
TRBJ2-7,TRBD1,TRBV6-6,CASSTADRAGVYEQYF,TGTGCCAGCAGTACAGCGGACAGGGCTGGGGTCTACGAGCAGTACTTC
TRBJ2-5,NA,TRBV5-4,CASSFRGEETQYF,TGTGCCAGCAGCTTCAGGGGGGAGGAGACCCAGTACTTC
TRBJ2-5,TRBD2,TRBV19,CASRGGGETQYF,TGTGCCAGTAGAGGCGGGGGAGAGACCCAGTACTTC
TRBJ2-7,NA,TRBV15,CATSLTGSYEQYF,TGTGCCACCAGCCTCACAGGGTCCTACGAGCAGTACTTC
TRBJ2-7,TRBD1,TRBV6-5,CASSPSGTERYEQYF,TGTGCCAGCAGTCCATCCGGGACAGAGCGTTACGAGCAGTACTTC
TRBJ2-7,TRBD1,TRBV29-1,CSGGTAYEQYF,TGCAGCGGGGGGACAGCCTACGAGCAGTACTTC
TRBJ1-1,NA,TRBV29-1,CSVERGMNTEAFF,TGCAGCGTTGAGAGGGGGATGAACACTGAAGCTTTCTTT
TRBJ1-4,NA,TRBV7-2,CASSTLGGVGEKLFF,TGTGCCAGCAGCACCCTCGGGGGGGTTGGAGAAAAACTGTTTTTT
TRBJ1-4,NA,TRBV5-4,CASSSREEYEKLFF,TGTGCCAGCAGCTCCAGGGAGGAGTATGAAAAACTGTTTTTT
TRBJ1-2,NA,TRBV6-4,CASTLTDTYYGYTF,TGTGCCAGCACATTGACAGACACATACTATGGCTACACCTTC
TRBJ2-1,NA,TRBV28,CATCRGYNEQFF,TGTGCCACATGCCGGGGCTACAATGAGCAGTTCTTC
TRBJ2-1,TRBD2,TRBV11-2,CASSLVPGTSGRRDEQFF,TGTGCCAGCAGCTTAGTACCCGGGACTAGCGGGAGGAGGGATGAGCAGTTCTTC
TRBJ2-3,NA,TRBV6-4,CASSELAGQDTQYF,TGTGCCAGCAGTGAACTAGCCGGGCAGGATACGCAGTATTTT
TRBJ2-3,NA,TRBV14,CASSQDGGARTDTQYF,TGTGCCAGCAGCCAAGATGGGGGGGCGAGGACAGATACGCAGTATTTT
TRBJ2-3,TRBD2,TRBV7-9,CASRESGTIITDTQYF,TGTGCCAGCAGGGAATCCGGGACTATCATCACAGATACGCAGTATTTT
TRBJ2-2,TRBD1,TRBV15,CATSRGQPTGELFF,TGTGCCACCAGCAGGGGACAGCCAACCGGGGAGCTGTTTTTT
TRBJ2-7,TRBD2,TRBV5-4,CASSLGGTSGNEQYF,TGTGCCAGCAGCTTGGGGGGGACTAGCGGGAACGAGCAGTACTTC
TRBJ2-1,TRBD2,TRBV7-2,CASSLLLARSEQFF,TGTGCCAGCAGCTTACTACTAGCGCGGTCGGAGCAGTTCTTC
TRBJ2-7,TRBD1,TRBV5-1,CASSPAGGNEQYF,TGCGCCAGCAGCCCGGCAGGGGGAAACGAGCAGTACTTC
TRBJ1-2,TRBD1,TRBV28,CASRLRDRGLYGYTF,TGTGCCAGCAGGCTACGGGACAGGGGGCTCTATGGCTACACCTTC
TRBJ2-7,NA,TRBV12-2,CASRLPLGCEQYF,TGTGCAAGTCGCTTACCTTTGGGCTGCGAGCAGTACTTC
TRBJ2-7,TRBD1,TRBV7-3,CASSRSGTEAYEQYF,TGTGCCAGCAGCCGATCCGGGACAGAGGCCTACGAGCAGTACTTC
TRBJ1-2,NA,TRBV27,CATRGQIAYGYTF,TGTGCCACTCGAGGACAGATTGCCTATGGCTACACCTTC
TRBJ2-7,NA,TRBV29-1,CSVVVAARAYEQYF,TGCAGCGTTGTGGTGGCGGCCAGGGCCTACGAGCAGTACTTC
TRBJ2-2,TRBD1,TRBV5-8,CASTLRRGGYGELFF,TGTGCCAGCACCTTACGGAGAGGGGGCTACGGGGAGCTGTTTTTT
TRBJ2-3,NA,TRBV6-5,CASRVRTDTQYF,TGTGCCAGCAGGGTTAGAACAGATACGCAGTATTTT
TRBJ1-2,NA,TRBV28,CASSQQVLPSEGYTF,TGTGCCAGCAGTCAACAAGTATTGCCAAGCGAGGGCTACACCTTC
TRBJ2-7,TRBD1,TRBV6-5,CASSYSGTGFYYEQYF,TGTGCCAGCAGTTACTCCGGGACAGGGTTCTACTACGAGCAGTACTTC
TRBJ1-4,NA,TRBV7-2,CASSLVRGSNEKLFF,TGTGCCAGCAGCTTAGTCCGAGGGTCTAATGAAAAACTGTTTTTT
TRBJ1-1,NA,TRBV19,CASSIEAGNTEAFF,TGTGCCAGTAGTATCGAGGCGGGGAACACTGAAGCTTTCTTT
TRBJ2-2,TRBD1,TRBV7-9,CASSLDGTGVTGELFF,TGTGCCAGCAGCTTAGATGGGACAGGGGTCACCGGGGAGCTGTTTTTT
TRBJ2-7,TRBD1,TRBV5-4,CASSPPAGQGSEQYF,TGTGCCAGCAGCCCACCGGCGGGACAGGGAAGCGAGCAGTACTTC
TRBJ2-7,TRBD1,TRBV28,CASMGSGQGGYEQYF,TGTGCCAGCATGGGCAGCGGACAGGGGGGCTACGAGCAGTACTTC
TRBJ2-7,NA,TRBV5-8,CASSLEEVGSGEQYF,TGTGCCAGCAGCTTGGAGGAGGTGGGCAGCGGCGAGCAGTACTTC
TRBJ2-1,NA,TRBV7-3,CASSPQVPPYNEQFF,TGTGCCAGCAGCCCCCAGGTGCCCCCTTACAATGAGCAGTTCTTC
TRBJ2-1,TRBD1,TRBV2,CASRDRGGPYNEQFF,TGTGCCAGCAGGGACAGGGGGGGCCCCTACAATGAGCAGTTCTTC
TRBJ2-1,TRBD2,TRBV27,CASSLTLAGGNSYNEQFF,TGTGCCAGCAGTTTAACTCTAGCGGGAGGGAACTCCTACAATGAGCAGTTCTTC
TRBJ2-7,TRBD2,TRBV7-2,CASSLKRGPSYEQYF,TGTGCCAGCAGCTTAAAGCGGGGGCCCTCCTACGAGCAGTACTTC
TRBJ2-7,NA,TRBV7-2,CASSSSTGPPTYEQYF,TGTGCCAGCAGCTCATCGACAGGTCCTCCAACCTACGAGCAGTACTTC
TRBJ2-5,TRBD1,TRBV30,CAWVDYDRGRETQYF,TGTGCCTGGGTGGATTACGACAGGGGGAGAGAGACCCAGTACTTC
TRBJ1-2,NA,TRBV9,CASSVEAAVNYGYTF,TGTGCCAGCAGCGTAGAGGCGGCTGTTAACTATGGCTACACCTTC